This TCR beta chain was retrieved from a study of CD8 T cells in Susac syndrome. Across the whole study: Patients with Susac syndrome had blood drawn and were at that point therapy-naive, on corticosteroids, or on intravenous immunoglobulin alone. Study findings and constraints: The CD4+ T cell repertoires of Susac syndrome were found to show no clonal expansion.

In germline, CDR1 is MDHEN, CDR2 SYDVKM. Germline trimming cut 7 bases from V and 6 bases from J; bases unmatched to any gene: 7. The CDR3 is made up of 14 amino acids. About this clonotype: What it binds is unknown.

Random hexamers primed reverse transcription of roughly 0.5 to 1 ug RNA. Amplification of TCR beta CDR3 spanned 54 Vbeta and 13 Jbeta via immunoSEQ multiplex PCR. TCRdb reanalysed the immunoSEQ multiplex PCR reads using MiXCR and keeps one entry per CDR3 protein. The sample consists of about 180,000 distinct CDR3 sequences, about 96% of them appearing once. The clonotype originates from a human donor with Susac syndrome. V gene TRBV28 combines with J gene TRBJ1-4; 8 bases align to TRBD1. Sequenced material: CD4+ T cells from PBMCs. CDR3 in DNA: TGTGCCAGCATCCCTTTGGGACAGGATGAAAAACTGTTTTTT. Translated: CASIPLGQDEKLFF.